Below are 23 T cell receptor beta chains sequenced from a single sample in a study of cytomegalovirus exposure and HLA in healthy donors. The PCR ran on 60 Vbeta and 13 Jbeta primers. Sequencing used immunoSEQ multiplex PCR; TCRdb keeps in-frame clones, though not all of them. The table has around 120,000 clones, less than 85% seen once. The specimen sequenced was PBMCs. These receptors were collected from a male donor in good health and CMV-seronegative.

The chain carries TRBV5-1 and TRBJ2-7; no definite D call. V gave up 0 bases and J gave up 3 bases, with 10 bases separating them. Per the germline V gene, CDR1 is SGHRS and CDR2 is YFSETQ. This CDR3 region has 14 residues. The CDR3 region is CASSLADNGYEQYF. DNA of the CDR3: TGCGCCAGCAGCTTGGCTGACAACGGCTACGAGCAGTACTTC.

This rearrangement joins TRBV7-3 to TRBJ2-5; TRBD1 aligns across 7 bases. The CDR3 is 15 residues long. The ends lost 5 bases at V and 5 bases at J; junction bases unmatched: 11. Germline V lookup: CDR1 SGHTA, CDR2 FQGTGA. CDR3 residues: CASSPGTAALETQYF. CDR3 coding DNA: TGTGCCAGCAGCCCTGGGACAGCCGCCTTGGAGACCCAGTACTTC.

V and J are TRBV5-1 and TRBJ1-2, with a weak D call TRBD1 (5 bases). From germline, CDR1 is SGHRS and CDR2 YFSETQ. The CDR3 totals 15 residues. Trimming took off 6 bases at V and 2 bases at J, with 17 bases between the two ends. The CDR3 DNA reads TGCGCCAGCACCCCTTTTACAGGAGCGAACTATGGCTACACCTTC. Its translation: CASTPFTGANYGYTF.

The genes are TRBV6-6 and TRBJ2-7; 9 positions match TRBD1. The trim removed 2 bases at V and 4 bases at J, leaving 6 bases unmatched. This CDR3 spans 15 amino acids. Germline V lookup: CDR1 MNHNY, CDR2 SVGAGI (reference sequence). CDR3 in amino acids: CASSYPDRGHYEQYF. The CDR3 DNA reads TGTGCCAGCAGTTACCCGGACAGGGGACATTACGAGCAGTACTTC.

Written as DNA, the CDR3 is TGTGCCAGCAGGTTTAAACGGGAGACCCAGTACTTC. It specifies CASRFKRETQYF. The rearrangement links TRBV25-1 to TRBJ2-5, with no clear D. The CDR3 sequence is 12 residues long. Germline V gene lookup returns CDR1 MGHDK and CDR2 SYGVNS. V lost 6 bases and J lost 5, with 10 bases in between. The full variable domain, rest sourced from reference TRBV25-1 and TRBJ2-5, is EADIYQTPRYLVIGTGKKITLECSQTMGHDKMYWYQQDPGMELHLIHYSYGVNSTEKGDLSSESTVSRIRTEHFPLTLESARPSHTSQYLCASRFKRETQYFGPGTRLLVL.

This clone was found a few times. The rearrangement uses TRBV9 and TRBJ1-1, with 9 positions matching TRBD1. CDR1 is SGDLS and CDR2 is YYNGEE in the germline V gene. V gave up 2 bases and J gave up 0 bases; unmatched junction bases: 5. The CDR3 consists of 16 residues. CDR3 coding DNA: TGTGCCAGCAGCGTTGTTACAGGGGGCATGAACACTGAAGCTTTCTTT. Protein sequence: CASSVVTGGMNTEAFF.

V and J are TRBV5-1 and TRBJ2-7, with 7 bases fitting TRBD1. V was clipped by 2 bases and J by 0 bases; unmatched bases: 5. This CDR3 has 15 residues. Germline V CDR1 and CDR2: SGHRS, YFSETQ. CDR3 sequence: CASSFRAGGSYEQYF. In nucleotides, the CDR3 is TGCGCCAGCAGCTTTAGGGCAGGGGGCTCCTACGAGCAGTACTTC.

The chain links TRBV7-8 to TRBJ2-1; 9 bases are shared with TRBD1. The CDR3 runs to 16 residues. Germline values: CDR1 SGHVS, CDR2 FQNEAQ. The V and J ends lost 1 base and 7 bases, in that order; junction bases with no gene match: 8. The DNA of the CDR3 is TGTGCCAGCAGCTTAGTCGGGACAGGGCACGTTAATGAGCAGTTCTTC. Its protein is CASSLVGTGHVNEQFF.

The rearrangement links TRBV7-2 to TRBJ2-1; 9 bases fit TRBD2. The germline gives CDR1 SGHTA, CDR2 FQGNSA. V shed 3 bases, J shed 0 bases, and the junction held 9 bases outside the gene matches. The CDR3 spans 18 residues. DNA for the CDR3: TGTGCCAGCAGCTTCCCAACTAGCGGGCTGAGCTCCTACAATGAGCAGTTCTTC. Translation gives CASSFPTSGLSSYNEQFF.

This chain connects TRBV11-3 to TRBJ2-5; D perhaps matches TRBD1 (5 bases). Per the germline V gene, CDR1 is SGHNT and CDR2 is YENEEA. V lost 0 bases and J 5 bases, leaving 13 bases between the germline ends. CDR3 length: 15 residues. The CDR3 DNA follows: TGTGCCAGCAGCTTAGATGGTTCAGGGTCGGAGACCCAGTACTTC. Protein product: CASSLDGSGSETQYF. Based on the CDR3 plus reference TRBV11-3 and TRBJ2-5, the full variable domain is EAGVVQSPRYKIIEKKQPVAFWCNPISGHNTLYWYLQNLGQGPELLIRYENEEAVDDSQLPKDRFSAERLKGVDSTLKIQPAELGDSAVYLCASSLDGSGSETQYFGPGTRLLVL.

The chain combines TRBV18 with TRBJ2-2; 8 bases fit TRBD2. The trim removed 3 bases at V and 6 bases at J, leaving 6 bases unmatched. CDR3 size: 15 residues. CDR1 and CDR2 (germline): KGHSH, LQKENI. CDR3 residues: CASSPEREWAGELFF. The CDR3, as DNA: TGTGCCAGCTCACCCGAGCGGGAGTGGGCCGGGGAGCTGTTTTTT.

Written as DNA, the CDR3 is TGTGCCAGCAGCCCGGGACTAGCGGGAGTGGAAGAGCAGTTCTTC. Amino acids: CASSPGLAGVEEQFF. This chain links TRBV5-4 with TRBJ2-1, with 14 bases fitting TRBD2. The germline V gene has CDR1 SGHNT and CDR2 YYREEE (reference sequence). The trim removed 4 bases at V and 10 bases at J, leaving 7 bases unmatched. The CDR3 consists of 15 residues.

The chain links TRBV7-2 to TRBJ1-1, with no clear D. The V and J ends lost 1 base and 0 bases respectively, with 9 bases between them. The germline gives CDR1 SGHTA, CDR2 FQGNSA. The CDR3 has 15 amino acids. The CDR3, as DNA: TGTGCCAGCAGCTTAGAATACCAGTTGAACACTGAAGCTTTCTTT. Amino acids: CASSLEYQLNTEAFF.

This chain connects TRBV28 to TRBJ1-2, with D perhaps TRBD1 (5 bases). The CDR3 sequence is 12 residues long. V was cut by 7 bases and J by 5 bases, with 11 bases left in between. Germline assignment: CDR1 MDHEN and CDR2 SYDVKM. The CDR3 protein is CASKISGYGYTF. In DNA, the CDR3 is TGTGCCAGCAAAATTTCAGGGTATGGCTACACCTTC.

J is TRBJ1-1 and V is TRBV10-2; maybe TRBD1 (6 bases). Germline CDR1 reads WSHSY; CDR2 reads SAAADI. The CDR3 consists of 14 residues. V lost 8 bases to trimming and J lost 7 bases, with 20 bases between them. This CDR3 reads CASGGRGRRLEAFF. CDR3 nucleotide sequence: TGCGCCAGCGGCGGGAGGGGGAGGCGTCTTGAAGCTTTCTTT.

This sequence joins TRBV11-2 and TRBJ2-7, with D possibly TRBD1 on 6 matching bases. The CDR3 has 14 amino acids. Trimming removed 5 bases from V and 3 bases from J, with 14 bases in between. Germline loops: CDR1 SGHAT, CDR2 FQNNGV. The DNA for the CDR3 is TGTGCCAGCAGCCAAATCAGGGGTAGCTACGAGCAGTACTTC. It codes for CASSQIRGSYEQYF.

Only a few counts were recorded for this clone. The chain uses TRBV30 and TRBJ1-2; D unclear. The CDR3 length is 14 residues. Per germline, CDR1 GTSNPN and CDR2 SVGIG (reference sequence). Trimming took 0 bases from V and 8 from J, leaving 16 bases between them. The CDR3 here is CAWSVLDLNRGYTF. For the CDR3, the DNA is TGTGCCTGGAGTGTACTAGACCTAAATCGCGGCTACACCTTC.

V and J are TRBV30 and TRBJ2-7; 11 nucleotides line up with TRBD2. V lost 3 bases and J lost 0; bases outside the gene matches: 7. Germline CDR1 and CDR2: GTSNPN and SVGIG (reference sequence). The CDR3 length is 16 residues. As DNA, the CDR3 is TGTGCCTGGAGAGGAGTAGCGGGAGGGAACTCCTACGAGCAGTACTTC. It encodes CAWRGVAGGNSYEQYF.

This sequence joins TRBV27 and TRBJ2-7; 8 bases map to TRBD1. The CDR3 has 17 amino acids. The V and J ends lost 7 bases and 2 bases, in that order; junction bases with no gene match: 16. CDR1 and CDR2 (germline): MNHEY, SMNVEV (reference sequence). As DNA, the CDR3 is TGTGCCAGCACCCGAGGGGACAGGCTATCACTTCCCTACGAGCAGTACTTC. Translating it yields CASTRGDRLSLPYEQYF.

The CDR3 DNA follows: TGCGCCAGCAGCTTGGCCACCCCCGGGACTAATACCTACGAGCAGTACTTC. As protein: CASSLATPGTNTYEQYF. The chain is built from TRBV5-1 and TRBJ2-5, with 7 bases lining up with TRBD2. The DNA end lines up better with TRBJ2-7; the J call may be wrong. Germline V lookup: CDR1 SGHRS, CDR2 YFSETQ. The CDR3 covers 17 residues.

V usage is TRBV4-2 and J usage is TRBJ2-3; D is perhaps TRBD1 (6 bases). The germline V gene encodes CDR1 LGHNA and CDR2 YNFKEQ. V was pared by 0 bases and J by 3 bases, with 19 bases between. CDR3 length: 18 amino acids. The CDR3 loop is CASSQEPASRGTTDTQYF. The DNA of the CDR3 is TGTGCCAGCAGCCAAGAACCTGCGAGTAGGGGGACGACAGATACGCAGTATTTT.

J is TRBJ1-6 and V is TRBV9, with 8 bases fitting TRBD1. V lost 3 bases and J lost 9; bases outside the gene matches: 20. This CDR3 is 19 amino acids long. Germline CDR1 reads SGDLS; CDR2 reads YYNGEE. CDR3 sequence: CASSGGTGGDLLALSPLHF. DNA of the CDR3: TGTGCCAGCAGCGGTGGGACAGGCGGGGATCTTTTAGCCCTTTCACCCCTCCACTTT. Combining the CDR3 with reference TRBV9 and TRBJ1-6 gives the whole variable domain DSGVTQTPKHLITATGQRVTLRCSPRSGDLSVYWYQQSLDQGLQFLIQYYNGEERAKGNILERFSAQQFPDLHSELNLSSLELGDSALYFCASSGGTGGDLLALSPLHFGNGTRLTVT.

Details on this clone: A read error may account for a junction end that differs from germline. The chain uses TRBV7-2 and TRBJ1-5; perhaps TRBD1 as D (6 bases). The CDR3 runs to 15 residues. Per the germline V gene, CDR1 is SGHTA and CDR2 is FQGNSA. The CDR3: CASSLGGGSDQPQHF. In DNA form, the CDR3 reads TGTGCCAGCAGCTTAGGAGGGGGTAGCGATCAGCCCCAGCATTTT.